The 29 T cell receptor beta chains reported below all come from one sample, sequenced in a study of cytomegalovirus exposure and HLA in healthy donors. Vbeta (60) and Jbeta (13) primers were used in the PCR. Repertoires were generated with immunoSEQ multiplex PCR, while TCRdb's copy carries only in-frame clones and drops some. The sample holds approximately 100,000 clones, approximately 70% seen once. Sequencing used PBMCs. The source is a man aged 40-50 years in good health and CMV-seropositive.

As concerns this clone: Additional DNA sequences in this sample encode the identical CDR3. The J gene is TRBJ1-1, the V gene TRBV5-5, with D perhaps TRBD1 (5 bases). Germline V gives CDR1 SGHKS, CDR2 YYEKEE (reference sequence). This CDR3 is built from 11 residues. Trimming stripped 3 bases from V and 10 bases from J, with 10 bases between. The CDR3 reads CASSWSGGAFF. CDR3 nucleotide sequence: TGTGCCAGCAGCTGGAGCGGGGGAGCTTTCTTT.

In this sample, this clone turned up once. The chain is built from TRBV9 and TRBJ2-7; TRBD2 matches at 13 bases. Germline lookup yields CDR1 SGDLS and CDR2 YYNGEE. This CDR3 comprises 15 residues. J lost 5 bases, V lost 0 bases, and 2 bases had no gene match. This chain's CDR3 is CASSVGGLAGDEQYV. In nucleotides, the CDR3 is TGTGCCAGCAGCGTAGGAGGACTAGCGGGAGACGAGCAGTACGTC.

V is TRBV27 and J is TRBJ1-5; D call uncertain. Trimming took off 5 bases at V and 4 bases at J, with 18 bases between the two ends. The CDR3 loop spans 16 amino acids. In germline, CDR1 is MNHEY, CDR2 SMNVEV (reference sequence). CDR3 amino acids: CASSGFGPAVNQPQHF. CDR3 sequence (DNA): TGTGCCAGCAGTGGCTTTGGGCCAGCCGTAAATCAGCCCCAGCATTTT.

A single count supports this clone. The chain joins TRBV5-4 to TRBJ2-5; 7 bases are a match to TRBD1. The CDR3 is 13 residues long. In germline, CDR1 is SGHNT, CDR2 YYREEE (reference sequence). The V gene end was trimmed by 2 bases and the J gene end by 3 bases; junction bases not matched to a gene: 1. CDR3 in DNA: TGTGCCAGCAGCTTCCAGGGGGAAGAGACCCAGTACTTC. Translating it yields CASSFQGEETQYF.

The chain couples TRBV4-3 to TRBJ1-6; D uncertain. Germline V gene data show CDR1 as LGHNA and CDR2 as YSLEER. V lost 2 bases to trimming and J lost 6 bases, with 8 bases between them. The CDR3 has 14 residues. The CDR3 region has the DNA TGCGCCAGCAGCCAATTAGGGAGTAATTCACCCCTCCACTTT. This encodes CASSQLGSNSPLHF.

The genes are TRBV27 and TRBJ2-7, with 7 bases lining up with TRBD2. The V gene end was trimmed by 5 bases and the J gene end by 3 bases; junction bases not matched to a gene: 4. CDR3 size: 13 residues. Germline V gene sequence: CDR1 MNHEY, CDR2 SMNVEV (reference sequence). The CDR3 nucleotides read TGTGCCAGCAGTATCCGGGACTACTACGAGCAGTACTTC. Translation gives CASSIRDYYEQYF.

The chain carries TRBV9 and TRBJ2-3; the D gene is possibly TRBD1 (5 bases). Looked up from germline, CDR1 is SGDLS and CDR2 is YYNGEE. The V and J ends lost 0 bases and 5 bases respectively, with 13 bases between them. CDR3 length: 15 amino acids. The CDR3 here is CASSVGGKGLDTQYF. The DNA of the CDR3 is TGTGCCAGCAGCGTAGGAGGAAAGGGGCTAGATACGCAGTATTTT. Supplemented by reference TRBV9 and TRBJ2-3, the full variable domain reads DSGVTQTPKHLITATGQRVTLRCSPRSGDLSVYWYQQSLDQGLQFLIQYYNGEERAKGNILERFSAQQFPDLHSELNLSSLELGDSALYFCASSVGGKGLDTQYFGPGTRLTVL.

The V gene is TRBV15, the J gene TRBJ1-3; a possible D gene is TRBD1 (6 bases). CDR1 and CDR2 (germline): LNHNV, YYDKDF (reference sequence). The CDR3 consists of 14 residues. The V end was cut by 5 bases, the J end by 4 bases, with 12 bases between. The CDR3 region is CATSGRGSGNTIYF. In DNA, the CDR3 is TGTGCCACCAGCGGCAGGGGTTCCGGAAACACCATATATTTT.

As to this clone: The sample has other DNA sequences that encode this CDR3 too. The chain combines TRBV7-9 with TRBJ2-6, with D possibly matching TRBD1 (6 bases). V gave up 1 base and J gave up 5 bases, with 15 bases separating them. CDR1 and CDR2 (germline): SEHNR, FQNEAQ (reference sequence). The CDR3 is 17 amino acids. The CDR3 DNA follows: TGTGCCAGCAGCTTAGTCTCGGGCACAGGGAGGGCCAACGTCCTGACTTTC. It is translated as CASSLVSGTGRANVLTF.

This chain uses TRBV6-5 with TRBJ2-2; 7 nucleotides match TRBD2. CDR1 MNHEY and CDR2 SVGAGI come from the germline V gene. The CDR3 contains 15 residues. Unmatched junction bases numbered 7, after V lost 4 bases and J lost 5 bases. CDR3: CASSSLASGTGELFF. CDR3 sequence (DNA): TGTGCCAGCAGTTCCCTGGCTAGCGGAACCGGGGAGCTGTTTTTT.

V gene TRBV6-4 combines with J gene TRBJ2-1, with 9 positions matching TRBD2. V gave up 5 bases and J gave up 2 bases; unmatched junction bases: 10. CDR1 MRHNA and CDR2 SNTAGT come from the germline V gene. This CDR3 has 17 residues. In DNA form, the CDR3 reads TGTGCCAGCAGTCCGGCCCCTAGCGGGGATCCCTACAATGAGCAGTTCTTC. This translates into CASSPAPSGDPYNEQFF.

The chain couples TRBV28 to TRBJ2-5; D may be TRBD1 (7 bases). The CDR3 has 14 amino acids. The V gene's germline CDR1 is MDHEN and CDR2 SYDVKM. V was shortened by 1 base and J by 5 bases, with 11 bases between the two germline ends. The CDR3 coding sequence is TGTGCCAGCAGTTTATACGCAGGGGGGGAGACCCAGTACTTC. Translated: CASSLYAGGETQYF.

The rearrangement uses TRBV30 and TRBJ2-5; possible D gene TRBD2, 6 bases. The CDR3 sequence is 15 residues long. Germline CDR1 reads GTSNPN; CDR2 reads SVGIG (reference sequence). Deletions cut 0 bases from V and 1 base from J, with 12 bases between. This chain's CDR3 is CAWSVNLGGQETQYF. CDR3 nucleotide sequence: TGTGCCTGGAGTGTAAATTTGGGGGGCCAAGAGACCCAGTACTTC.

The V call is TRBV29-1, the J call TRBJ2-1; TRBD1 is a possible D gene (6 bases). Germline V gene sequence: CDR1 SQVTM, CDR2 ANQGSEA. This CDR3 contains 12 residues. V gave up 3 bases and J gave up 5 bases, with 8 bases separating them. CDR3 sequence reads: CSVETGNNEQFF. The CDR3 DNA is TGCAGCGTTGAGACAGGCAACAATGAGCAGTTCTTC.

V and J are TRBV10-3 and TRBJ2-1; 12 bases line up with TRBD2. CDR1 is ENHRY and CDR2 is SYGVKD in the germline V gene. The ends lost 11 bases at V and 6 bases at J; junction bases unmatched: 8. The CDR3 is 14 amino acids. The CDR3 DNA reads as TGTGCCGACAGCCTAGCGGGAGGGGGCAATGAGCAGTTCTTC. Protein: CADSLAGGGNEQFF.

This sequence joins TRBV4-1 and TRBJ2-5; 11 bases match TRBD1. The DNA end lines up better with TRBJ2-7; the J call may be wrong. Germline-derived CDR1 and CDR2 are MGHRA and YSYEKL. There are 14 residues in the CDR3. The CDR3 DNA reads as TGCGCCAGCAGCCAAGGGACAGGGGGCACCGAGCAGTACTTC. As protein: CASSQGTGGTEQYF.

The rearrangement uses TRBV2 and TRBJ2-3, with a tentative D call TRBD2 (6 bases). The germline V gene has CDR1 SNHLY and CDR2 FYNNEI. The CDR3 consists of 15 residues. The germline V and J ends were trimmed by 2 bases and 3 bases, with 12 bases remaining between them. CDR3 in DNA: TGTGCCAGCAGTGAATCAGGGAGGAGGACAGATACGCAGTATTTT. Translating it yields CASSESGRRTDTQYF. The full variable domain, in which reference TRBV2 and TRBJ2-3 provide the parts outside the CDR3, is EPEVTQTPSHQVTQMGQEVILRCVPISNHLYFYWYRQILGQKVEFLVSFYNNEISEKSEIFDDQFSVERPDGSNFTLKIRSTKLEDSAMYFCASSESGRRTDTQYFGPGTRLTVL.

There are a few counts of this clone. The chain links TRBV6-1 to TRBJ2-7; 9 bases map to TRBD1. The CDR3 sequence is 15 residues long. V gave up 3 bases and J gave up 1 base; unmatched junction bases: 4. Per germline, CDR1 MNHNS and CDR2 SASEGT. CDR3 sequence: CASSERQGVSYEQYV. The CDR3 DNA sequence: TGTGCCAGCAGTGAGAGACAGGGGGTATCCTACGAGCAGTACGTC.

This rearrangement joins TRBV5-1 to TRBJ1-1; tentative D call: TRBD1 (5 bases). The CDR3 consists of 12 residues. The germline CDR1 and CDR2 sequences are SGHRS and YFSETQ. V lost 0 bases and J lost 10, with 10 bases in between. The CDR3 spells CASSLGIGGAFF. The CDR3 DNA sequence: TGCGCCAGCAGCTTGGGCATCGGGGGAGCTTTCTTT. Full variable domain (outside the CDR3, taken from reference TRBV5-1 and TRBJ1-1): KAGVTQTPRYLIKTRGQQVTLSCSPISGHRSVSWYQQTPGQGLQFLFEYFSETQRNKGNFPGRFSGRQFSNSRSEMNVSTLELGDSALYLCASSLGIGGAFFGQGTRLTVV.

This sequence joins TRBV6-5 and TRBJ2-3; TRBD2 aligns across 8 bases. There are 14 residues in the CDR3. Germline V CDR1 and CDR2: MNHEY, SVGAGI. V gave up 6 bases and J gave up 5 bases; unmatched junction bases: 7. CDR3 coding DNA: TGTGCCAGCAGAAGCGGGAGTTTGGGAGATACGCAGTATTTT. Encoded protein: CASRSGSLGDTQYF.

The chain links TRBV9 to TRBJ2-1; D is perhaps TRBD2 (6 bases). There are 14 residues in the CDR3. Germline lookup yields CDR1 SGDLS and CDR2 YYNGEE. V lost 3 bases and J 4 bases, leaving 11 bases between the germline ends. In DNA form, the CDR3 reads TGTGCCAGCAGCGCCCCGGGACTTTACAATGAGCAGTTCTTC. Residues: CASSAPGLYNEQFF.

This clone was observed a handful of times. V and J are TRBV19 and TRBJ2-7; D unclear. V was shortened by 3 bases and J by 2 bases, with 14 bases between the two germline ends. CDR1 and CDR2 (germline): LNHDA, SQIVND (reference sequence). The CDR3 loop spans 15 amino acids. DNA for the CDR3: TGTGCCAGTAGTATTAAGTCCCAAGCTCCCTACGAGCAGTACTTC. It codes for CASSIKSQAPYEQYF.

The chain uses TRBV6-5 and TRBJ2-7; 9 bases agree with TRBD1. V trimming: 6 bases; J trimming: 2 bases; junction bases outside the gene matches: 5. The CDR3 is 14 residues long. CDR1 MNHEY and CDR2 SVGAGI come from the germline V gene. The CDR3 is CASSPGQGTYEQYF. CDR3 DNA sequence: TGTGCCAGCAGCCCGGGACAGGGTACCTACGAGCAGTACTTC.

The chain couples TRBV29-1 to TRBJ2-5; TRBD1 aligns across 7 bases. The CDR3 is made up of 14 amino acids. V trimming: 7 bases; J trimming: 4 bases; junction bases outside the gene matches: 12. The germline gives CDR1 SQVTM, CDR2 ANQGSEA. The CDR3 DNA follows: TGCAGCGCTGGGCTGACAGGGCTGAGAGAGACCCAGTACTTC. This encodes CSAGLTGLRETQYF.

This clone was detected a few times. The chain carries TRBV4-3 and TRBJ1-4; TRBD1 agrees at 11 bases. V shed 1 base and J 0 bases; nucleotides not matched to a gene: 1. The CDR3 has 17 amino acids. Looked up from germline, CDR1 is LGHNA and CDR2 is YSLEER. CDR3 sequence: CASSQGTGGATNEKLFF. Here the CDR3 DNA reads TGCGCCAGCAGCCAAGGGACAGGGGGCGCAACTAATGAAAAACTGTTTTTT.

This chain uses TRBV6-5 with TRBJ1-2, with D perhaps TRBD1 (5 bases). The V gene's germline CDR1 is MNHEY and CDR2 SVGAGI. V lost 5 bases and J lost 4, with 11 bases in between. This CDR3 has 13 residues. CDR3 DNA sequence: TGTGCCAGCAGTCTCACAGGTCCCTATGGCTACACCTTC. Its protein product is CASSLTGPYGYTF.

The J gene is TRBJ2-5, the V gene TRBV7-3; TRBD2 agrees at 15 bases. The CDR3 has 16 amino acids. In germline, CDR1 is SGHTA, CDR2 FQGTGA. V lost 4 bases to trimming and J lost 4 bases; unmatched junction nucleotides: 4. The CDR3 is CASSSGLAGGGETQYF. DNA of the CDR3: TGTGCCAGCAGCTCAGGACTAGCGGGAGGGGGAGAGACCCAGTACTTC.

The V and J genes are TRBV6-1 and TRBJ2-7; no definite D call. The CDR3 runs to 13 residues. Trimming left V 2 bases short and J 3 bases short, with 8 bases between. Germline CDR1 MNHNS, CDR2 SASEGT. CDR3 loop: CASSERQFYEQYF. The DNA for the CDR3 is TGTGCCAGCAGTGAACGTCAGTTCTACGAGCAGTACTTC.

This chain links TRBV2 with TRBJ1-2, with D maybe TRBD1 (5 bases). The CDR3 is 15 residues long. The V and J ends lost 9 bases and 4 bases respectively, with 21 bases between them. Germline V gene lookup returns CDR1 SNHLY and CDR2 FYNNEI. The CDR3 DNA is TGTGCCAGTACCACCTACAGGTCGGATCCCTATGGCTACACCTTC. This translates into CASTTYRSDPYGYTF.